Included here is one T cell receptor (beta chain) sequence, with context. Its antigen remains unidentified. Base-call qualities are not available, and no considerably larger clone is one nucleotide away. Whole blood was collected in K2EDTA tubes by collaborating institutions according to the institutions' own protocols. For TCRbeta analysis, collaborators shipped samples in one of three forms: frozen whole blood, isolated PBMCs, or DNA extracted from either of those sample types. This entry belongs to a study of blood T cell repertoires in COVID-19 (TCRdb year 2020). Background for the entire study: Samples covering the acute and convalescent phases of COVID-19 were provided by collaborators in the United States, Italy and Spain. The material from the prospective study consisted of cDNA or gDNA derived from T cells, B-cell-depleted T cells, or PBMCs. Subjects who had been exposed to COVID-19, were actively infected with it, or had recovered from it provided the deeply sampled blood TCRbeta repertoires that made up the dataset. A freely available public database, intended as a resource for researchers studying the immune response to SARS-CoV-2, is where the repertoires were released. Where available, HLA class I and class II types were taken from metadata supplied by the sample provider and were not determined by assay-based typing. The sample metadata nearly always contained a de-identified subject ID, COVID-19 status, age in years and sex. The samples were drawn from the first 160 participants of the ongoing ImmuneRACE study and from about 1,200 subjects provided by 6 global collaborators.

Broad study findings and their caveats: How much clinical and demographic metadata was included differed by source and by participant, and the metadata was provided uncurated.

TCRbeta CDR3 regions were amplified from genomic DNA by means of the immunoSEQ Assay, a bias-controlled multiplex PCR. The authors' analysis ran thus. The number of nucleated cells in each sample was estimated from the amplification of reference gene primers within the assay. To quantify the absolute abundance of each unique TCRbeta CDR3 rearrangement, sequence reads were collapsed and filtered. For each sample, productive Simpson clonality was calculated by taking the square root of Simpson's diversity index across productive rearrangements. TCRdb stores this immuneACCESS table with in-frame sequences only. Part of the clones is absent; in the studies checked, under half of the shortfall reflects unresolved V genes, and no reason is known for the rest. That table gives V, J and clone size, and the DNA gave D and trimming. This sample holds 50,000 to 60,000 clones; 65% to 85% were observed only once. The biggest ten clones account for 16% of the sample.

CDR3 length: 11 amino acids, cysteine to phenylalanine. Only CDR3 DNA remains: 33 bases, in frame from the first base. V loses 4 bases of germline sequence and J loses 10 bases, and the interval between the two ends is 8 bases. CDR1 and CDR2, looked up from the germline V gene, are KGHDR and SFDVKD. The clonotype originates from a man aged 35-49 years with acute or convalescent COVID-19. This sequence uses TRBV24-1 and TRBJ2-3, with no confident D gene call. Sequencing input: peripheral blood. The bases are TGTGCCACCAGTGACCCCCCCTCGCAGTATTTT. This yields the protein CATSDPPSQYF.